The T cell receptor beta chain described here comes from a study of CD8+ T cells in alopecia areata. Study conclusions and caveats: Tofacitinib yielded significantly lower scalp clonality and fewer expanded CD8+ clones among the top 100.

V was pared by 1 base and J by 10 bases, with 8 bases between. The CDR3 loop spans 13 amino acids. CDR1 and CDR2 (germline): SGHTA, FQGNSA. Extraction of RNA preceded its reverse transcription into cDNA, which served as the sequencing template. Sequencing was performed with immunoSEQ multiplex PCR; in TCRdb, only in-frame clones are kept and a portion is missing. The table includes over 150,000 clones, around 60% detected once. For this clone: Its cognate antigen is unknown.

Treatment specified: oral pan-JAK inhibitor, 5-10 mg twice daily. The sample here was CD4+ T cells sorted from blood, taken at week 4, from a patient treated with tofacitinib. This sequence joins TRBV7-2 and TRBJ1-6; D call uncertain. The receptor comes from a human donor with alopecia areata. The CDR3 nucleotides are TGTGCCAGCAGCTTAGAATTTGCCTCACCCCTCCACTTT. This encodes CASSLEFASPLHF.